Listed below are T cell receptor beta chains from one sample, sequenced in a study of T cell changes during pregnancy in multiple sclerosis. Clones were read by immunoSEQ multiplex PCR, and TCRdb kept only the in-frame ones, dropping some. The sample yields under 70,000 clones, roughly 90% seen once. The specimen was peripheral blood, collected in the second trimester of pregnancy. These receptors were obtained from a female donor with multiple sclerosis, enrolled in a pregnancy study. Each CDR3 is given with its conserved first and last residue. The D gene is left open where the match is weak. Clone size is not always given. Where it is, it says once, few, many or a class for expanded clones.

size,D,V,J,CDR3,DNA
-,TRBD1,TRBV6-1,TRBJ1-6,CASGGQEIDSPLHF,TGTGCCAGCGGGGGACAGGAGATCGATTCACCCCTCCACTTT
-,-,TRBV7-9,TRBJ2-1,CASMRDANEQFF,TGTGCCAGCATGCGGGACGCCAATGAGCAGTTCTTC
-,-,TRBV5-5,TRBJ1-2,CASSLYRLKNYGYTF,TGTGCCAGCAGCTTATACAGGCTAAAAAACTATGGCTACACCTTC
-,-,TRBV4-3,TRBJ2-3,CASSHPATPDTQYF,TGCGCCAGCAGCCACCCCGCTACGCCAGATACGCAGTATTTT
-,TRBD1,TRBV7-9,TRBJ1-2,CASSHIDRAYGYTF,TGTGCCAGCAGCCATATCGACAGGGCCTATGGCTACACCTTC
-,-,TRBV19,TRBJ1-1,CASSIRGNTEAFF,TGTGCCAGTAGTATACGGGGGAACACTGAAGCTTTCTTT
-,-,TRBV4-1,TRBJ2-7,CASSRTPTGTPTYEQYF,TGCGCCAGCAGCCGCACACCTACCGGGACACCTACCTACGAGCAGTACTTC
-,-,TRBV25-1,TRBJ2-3,CASSGAKSTDTQYF,TGTGCCAGCAGTGGGGCCAAAAGCACAGATACGCAGTATTTT
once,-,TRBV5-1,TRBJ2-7,CASSSRSENYEQYF,TGCGCCAGCAGCTCCCGATCCGAGAACTACGAGCAGTACTTC
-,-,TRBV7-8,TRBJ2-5,CASSLRRYGETQYF,TGTGCCAGCAGCTTAAGACGGTACGGGGAGACCCAGTACTTC
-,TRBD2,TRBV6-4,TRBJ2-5,CASSLSGGQETQYF,TGTGCCAGCAGTTTAAGCGGGGGGCAAGAGACCCAGTACTTC
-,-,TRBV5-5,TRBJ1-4,CASSPQGVGVNEKLFF,TGTGCCAGCAGCCCCCAAGGGGTTGGGGTCAATGAAAAACTGTTTTTT
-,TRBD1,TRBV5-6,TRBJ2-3,CASSPTGRMMGTDTQYF,TGTGCCAGCAGCCCGACAGGGCGGATGATGGGGACAGATACGCAGTATTTT
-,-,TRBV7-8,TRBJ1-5,CACGQGNNQPQHF,TGTGCTTGTGGGCAGGGTAACAATCAGCCCCAGCATTTT
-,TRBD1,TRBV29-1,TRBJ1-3,CSVMGQGLGTIYF,TGCAGCGTAATGGGACAGGGTCTTGGCACCATATATTTT
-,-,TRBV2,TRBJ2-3,CASSGGGWGDTQYF,TGTGCCAGCAGTGGGGGCGGCTGGGGAGATACGCAGTATTTT
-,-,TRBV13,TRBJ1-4,CASSAKRAVKEKLFF,TGTGCCAGCAGCGCGAAGAGGGCCGTGAAGGAAAAACTGTTTTTT
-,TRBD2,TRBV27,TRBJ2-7,CASSTRGAYEQYF,TGTGCCAGCAGTACGCGGGGGGCCTACGAGCAGTACTTC
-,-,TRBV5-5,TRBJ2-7,CASSLAGVNQYEQYF,TGTGCCAGCAGCTTGGCAGGGGTGAACCAGTACGAGCAGTACTTC
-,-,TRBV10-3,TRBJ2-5,CAISVPAAETQYF,TGTGCCATCAGTGTACCAGCGGCAGAGACCCAGTACTTC
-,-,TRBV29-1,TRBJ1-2,CSALRESNYGYTF,TGCAGCGCCCTTCGGGAGAGCAACTATGGCTACACCTTC
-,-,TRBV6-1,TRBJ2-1,CASSITGYPENEQFF,TGTGCCAGCAGTATCACAGGGTACCCCGAGAATGAGCAGTTCTTC
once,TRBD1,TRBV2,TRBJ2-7,CASSLTGVYEQYF,TGTGCCAGCAGTTTGACAGGGGTATACGAGCAGTACTTC
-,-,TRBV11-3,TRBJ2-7,CASSLGGGSSYEQYF,TGTGCCAGCAGCTTAGGAGGAGGGAGCTCCTACGAGCAGTACTTC
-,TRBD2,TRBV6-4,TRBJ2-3,CASRRAAGGDTDTQYF,TGTGCCAGCAGAAGGGCGGCGGGGGGCGACACAGATACGCAGTATTTT
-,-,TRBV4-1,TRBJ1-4,CASSQDATSSGRGRLFF,TGCGCCAGCAGCCAAGACGCCACTTCGTCCGGGAGGGGAAGACTGTTTTTT
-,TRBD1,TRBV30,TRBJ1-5,CACMTGFGNQPQHF,TGTGCCTGCATGACAGGGTTCGGCAATCAGCCCCAGCATTTT
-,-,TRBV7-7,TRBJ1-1,CASSLGQGTEAFF,TGTGCTAGCAGCTTAGGGCAGGGAACTGAAGCTTTCTTT
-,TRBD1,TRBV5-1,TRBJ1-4,CASSPGQGQNEKLFF,TGCGCCAGCAGCCCCGGACAGGGCCAAAATGAAAAACTGTTTTTT
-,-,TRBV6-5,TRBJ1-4,CASSYNGGMMEKLFF,TGTGCCAGCAGTTACAACGGAGGGATGATGGAAAAACTGTTTTTT
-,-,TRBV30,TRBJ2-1,CAWVPERSENYNEQFF,TGTGCCTGGGTACCTGAGCGGAGCGAAAACTACAATGAGCAGTTCTTC
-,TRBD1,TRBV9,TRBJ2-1,CASSFHGTGSYNEQFF,TGTGCCAGCAGCTTCCACGGGACAGGCTCCTACAATGAGCAGTTCTTC
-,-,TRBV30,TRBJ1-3,CAWSVALIGNTIYF,TGTGCCTGGAGTGTAGCCCTTATTGGAAACACCATATATTTT
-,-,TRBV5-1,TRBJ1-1,CASSLEVATEAFF,TGCGCCAGCAGCTTGGAGGTAGCCACTGAAGCTTTCTTT
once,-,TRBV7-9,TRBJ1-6,CASRQTGSPNSPLHF,TGTGCCAGCCGACAAACAGGGAGCCCCAATTCACCCCTCCACTTT
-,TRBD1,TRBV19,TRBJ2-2,CASSPGQGRHTGELFF,TGTGCCAGTAGTCCCGGACAGGGGCGGCACACCGGGGAGCTGTTTTTT
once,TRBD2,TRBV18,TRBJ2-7,CASSPTGGTYEQYF,TGTGCCAGCTCACCAACGGGAGGGACCTACGAGCAGTACTTC
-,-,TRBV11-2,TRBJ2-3,CASSFLLAGGTDTQYF,TGTGCCAGCAGCTTCCTATTGGCCGGGGGCACAGATACGCAGTATTTT
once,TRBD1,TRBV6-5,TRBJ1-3,CASRPRTGPGNTIYF,TGTGCCAGCAGACCCCGGACAGGCCCTGGAAACACCATATATTTT
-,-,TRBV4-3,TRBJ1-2,CASSPWGGLGGYTF,TGCGCCAGCAGCCCGTGGGGGGGGCTGGGGGGCTACACCTTC
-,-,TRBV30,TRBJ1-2,CAWKSGGDYGYTF,TGTGCCTGGAAAAGCGGAGGGGACTATGGCTACACCTTC
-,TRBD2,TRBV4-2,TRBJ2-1,CASSQDGGGLRNEQFF,TGTGCCAGCAGCCAAGATGGCGGGGGGCTCCGCAATGAGCAGTTCTTC
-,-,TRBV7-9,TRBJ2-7,CASSLAGQNEQYF,TGTGCCAGCAGCTTGGCCGGACAGAATGAGCAGTACTTC
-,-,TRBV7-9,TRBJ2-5,CASSAPGRGQETQYF,TGTGCCAGCAGCGCTCCCGGCCGGGGCCAAGAGACCCAGTACTTC
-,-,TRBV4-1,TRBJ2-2,CASSPGGRTGVGRTGELFF,TGCGCCAGCAGCCCCGGGGGTCGAACAGGGGTGGGACGGACCGGGGAGCTGTTTTTT
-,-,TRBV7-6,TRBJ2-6,CASSLYIGGSGANVLTF,TGTGCCAGCAGCTTATATATAGGGGGCTCTGGGGCCAACGTCCTGACTTTC
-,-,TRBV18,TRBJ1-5,CASSPSGGGGNQPQHF,TGTGCCAGCTCACCATCCGGGGGAGGGGGCAATCAGCCCCAGCATTTT
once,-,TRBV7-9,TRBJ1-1,CASSLSDTEAFF,TGTGCCAGCAGCTTAAGCGACACTGAAGCTTTCTTT
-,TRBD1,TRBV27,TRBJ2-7,CASSLRGRGFLSYEQYF,TGTGCCAGCAGTTTAAGGGGGCGCGGCTTTTTGTCATACGAGCAGTACTTC
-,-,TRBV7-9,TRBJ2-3,CASSGQLGFDTQYF,TGTGCCAGCAGCGGACAATTGGGATTCGATACGCAGTATTTT